These 21 T cell receptor beta chains were sequenced from one sample in a study of shared clonotypes between healthy human individuals. The method was immunoSEQ multiplex PCR; TCRdb's version includes in-frame clones alone and lacks a portion of them. The sample carries approximately 2.5 million clones, 85% to 95% recorded once. The sample comprised naive CD4+ T cells sorted from blood. The subset denotes: CD45RA+ positively selected. Receptor source: a man aged 18 to 29 in good health.

The chain combines TRBV7-6 with TRBJ1-1; TRBD1 might be the D (6 bases). There are 17 residues in the CDR3. CDR1 is SGHVS and CDR2 is FNYEAQ in the germline V gene. The V gene lost 1 base and the J gene lost 5 bases, with 20 bases spanning the gap. The CDR3 DNA reads TGTGCCAGCAGCTTAGACCTGGGGGAACAGGGAGGGACTGAAGCTTTCTTT. Its protein product is CASSLDLGEQGGTEAFF.

This sequence joins TRBV6-1 and TRBJ2-7; no clear D. V lost 0 bases and J 2 bases, leaving 20 bases between the germline ends. CDR3 length: 18 residues. CDR1 MNHNS and CDR2 SASEGT come from the germline V gene. CDR3 amino acids: CASSEAGPHLLIPYEQYF. The CDR3, as DNA: TGTGCCAGCAGTGAAGCCGGGCCGCATTTACTAATCCCCTACGAGCAGTACTTC.

Worth noting for this clone: The sample carries other DNA sequences with the same CDR3. This chain joins TRBV2 and TRBJ1-5; D is possibly TRBD1 (5 bases). CDR3 size: 12 residues. Germline V CDR1 and CDR2: SNHLY, FYNNEI. V lost 3 bases and J 7 bases, leaving 7 bases between the germline ends. DNA for the CDR3: TGTGCCAGCAGTGATAGGGGACAGCCCCAGCATTTT. It translates to CASSDRGQPQHF.

The chain is built from TRBV7-3 and TRBJ1-1, with 8 bases that match TRBD1. The germline V gene has CDR1 SGHTA and CDR2 FQGTGA. The CDR3 length is 17 residues. The V segment lost 8 bases and the J segment 0 bases; nucleotides outside the gene matches: 14. This CDR3 reads CASRRPTRGRLNTEAFF. The CDR3 coding sequence is TGTGCCAGCCGTCGCCCTACCAGGGGGCGATTGAACACTGAAGCTTTCTTT.

The genes are TRBV12-2 and TRBJ2-7; the D segment call TRBD2 is taken from the table without a DNA check. TRBV12-2 is a listed pseudogene. The CDR3 covers 16 residues. The DNA for the CDR3 is TGTGCAAGTCGCTTACAGAGTGGGGCGGGACTCTACGAGCAGTACTTC. It is translated as CASRLQSGAGLYEQYF.

The chain has TRBV7-9 and TRBJ1-5, with D tentatively TRBD1 (6 bases). The germline V and J ends were trimmed by 1 base and 7 bases, with 11 bases remaining between them. The CDR3 sequence is 14 residues long. Germline V gene sequence: CDR1 SEHNR, CDR2 FQNEAQ (reference sequence). CDR3 amino acids: CASSLGAGEQPQHF. DNA for the CDR3: TGTGCCAGCAGCTTAGGGGCAGGGGAACAGCCCCAGCATTTT. The full variable domain, rest sourced from reference TRBV7-9 and TRBJ1-5, is DTGVSQNPRHKITKRGQNVTFRCDPISEHNRLYWYRQTLGQGPEFLTYFQNEAQLEKSRLLSDRFSAERPKGSFSTLEIQRTEQGDSAMYLCASSLGAGEQPQHFGDGTRLSIL.

The chain carries TRBV30 and TRBJ1-6; TRBD1 matches at 8 bases. Trimming removed 3 bases from V and 7 bases from J; junction bases left unmatched: 5. CDR1 and CDR2 from the germline V gene are GTSNPN and SVGIG (reference sequence). This CDR3 has 14 amino acids. The CDR3 sequence is CAWSRGLENSPLHF. CDR3 coding DNA: TGTGCCTGGAGCAGGGGGCTGGAGAATTCACCCCTCCACTTT.

The chain couples TRBV5-1 to TRBJ2-5; 8 bases agree with TRBD1. J gave up 3 bases and V 4 bases, and 20 bases lay outside the gene matches. Germline loops: CDR1 SGHRS, CDR2 YFSETQ. There are 19 residues in the CDR3. This CDR3 reads CASSPLPLTTGVDKETQYF. The CDR3 DNA follows: TGCGCCAGCAGCCCCCTTCCCCTGACGACAGGGGTTGACAAAGAGACCCAGTACTTC.

The chain joins TRBV27 to TRBJ2-4, with TRBD2 as a possible D gene (6 bases). The CDR3 covers 13 residues. Deletions cut 2 bases from V and 7 bases from J, with 9 bases between. Germline values: CDR1 MNHEY, CDR2 SMNVEV (reference sequence). CDR3 DNA sequence: TGTGCCAGCAGTTTAGGAGGGGCGAACATTCAGTACTTC. Amino acid sequence: CASSLGGANIQYF.

The V call is TRBV1, the J call TRBJ2-7; the table's D call, TRBD2, was not checked against the DNA. TRBV1 is a listed pseudogene. This CDR3 region has 15 residues. CDR3 in DNA: TGCACCAGCAGCCAAGATCCGGGAATCGGACACGAGCAGTACTTC. Amino acid sequence: CTSSQDPGIGHEQYF.

This chain uses TRBV30 with TRBJ1-2; D gene ambiguous. The CDR3 is 12 amino acids. Germline CDR1 is GTSNPN and CDR2 is SVGIG (reference sequence). The CDR3 loop is CVAEPVVGGYTF. CDR3 coding DNA: TGTGTCGCAGAACCGGTCGTGGGTGGCTACACCTTC. Filled out from reference TRBV30 and TRBJ1-2, the complete variable domain reads SQTIHQWPATLVQPVGSPLSLECTVEGTSNPNLYWYRQAAGRGLQLLFYSVGIGQISSEVPQNLSASRPQDRQFILSSKKLLLSDSGFYLCVAEPVVGGYTFGSGTRLTVV.

This rearrangement joins TRBV7-2 to TRBJ2-4, with 7 bases identical to TRBD2. This CDR3 comprises 19 residues. Trimming removed 0 bases from V and 0 bases from J; junction bases left unmatched: 11. CDR1 is SGHTA, CDR2 FQGNSA, per germline. This CDR3 is CASSLAAGETQLAKNIQYF. In nucleotides, the CDR3 is TGTGCCAGCAGCTTAGCTGCGGGAGAGACGCAATTAGCCAAAAACATTCAGTACTTC. Using reference TRBV7-2 and TRBJ2-4 for the parts outside the CDR3, the full variable domain is GAGVSQSPSNKVTEKGKDVELRCDPISGHTALYWYRQSLGQGLEFLIYFQGNSAPDKSGLPSDRFSAERTGGSVSTLTIQRTQQEDSAVYLCASSLAAGETQLAKNIQYFGAGTRLSVL.

Points on this clone: Other DNA sequences within the sample encode an identical CDR3. The chain carries TRBV27 and TRBJ2-7, with TRBD1 matching over 7 bases. The germline CDR1 and CDR2 sequences are MNHEY and SMNVEV (reference sequence). The trim removed 2 bases at V and 7 bases at J, leaving 5 bases unmatched. The CDR3 contains 13 residues. This CDR3 is CASSLRQGYEQYF. The CDR3 bases are TGTGCCAGCAGTTTACGACAGGGCTATGAGCAGTACTTC.

The V and J genes are TRBV11-3 and TRBJ1-4, with D tentatively TRBD1 (5 bases). The CDR3 is 16 residues long. CDR1 and CDR2 (germline): SGHNT, YENEEA. V was shortened by 2 bases and J by 8 bases, with 18 bases between the two germline ends. This CDR3 is CASSLRVGARWEKLFF. The CDR3 DNA is TGTGCCAGCAGCTTAAGGGTCGGGGCTAGATGGGAAAAACTGTTTTTT.

This clone showed up just a few times. The same CDR3 can be traced to other DNA sequences in this sample. The V and J genes are TRBV7-9 and TRBJ1-1; no clear D gene. This CDR3 spans 13 amino acids. Trimming pared 5 bases from V and 0 bases from J, leaving 7 bases between. CDR1 and CDR2 (germline): SEHNR, FQNEAQ (reference sequence). In DNA, the CDR3 is TGTGCCAGCAGCCGAGATATGAACACTGAAGCTTTCTTT. Its translation: CASSRDMNTEAFF.

The CDR3 DNA reads TGTGCCAGCAGCGAACCCCCTAATGAAAAACTGTTTTTT. Translation gives CASSEPPNEKLFF. This chain joins TRBV9 and TRBJ1-4; D ambiguous. Trimming pared 3 bases from V and 3 bases from J, leaving 6 bases between. The germline V gene encodes CDR1 SGDLS and CDR2 YYNGEE. The CDR3 loop spans 13 amino acids.

This chain uses TRBV2 with TRBJ1-2; D not certain. Looked up from germline, CDR1 is SNHLY and CDR2 is FYNNEI. Trimming removed 2 bases from V and 7 bases from J, with 17 bases in between. The CDR3 is 15 residues long. The CDR3 is CASSEYSGSGTGYTF. The CDR3 region has the DNA TGTGCCAGCAGTGAATATTCGGGGAGCGGAACTGGCTACACCTTC.

V gene TRBV6-1 combines with J gene TRBJ2-7; tentatively, D is TRBD1 or TRBD2 (7 bases each). This CDR3 is built from 15 residues. The V gene lost 4 bases and the J gene lost 4 bases, with 17 bases spanning the gap. Germline assignment: CDR1 MNHNS and CDR2 SASEGT. CDR3 in DNA: TGTGCCAGCAGTGTACCAGGGGGGGGGACGTACGAGCAGTACTTC. Translation gives CASSVPGGGTYEQYF.

This clone was picked up one time. V and J are TRBV28 and TRBJ1-2, with D uncertain. Germline V gene lookup returns CDR1 MDHEN and CDR2 SYDVKM. The CDR3 extends over 13 amino acids. Trimming pared 3 bases from V and 4 bases from J, leaving 9 bases between. The CDR3 spells CASSLNSPYGYTF. In nucleotides, the CDR3 is TGTGCCAGCAGTTTGAACAGTCCCTATGGCTACACCTTC.

V is TRBV5-1 and J is TRBJ1-2; 8 bases map to TRBD1. Germline assignment: CDR1 SGHRS and CDR2 YFSETQ. The CDR3 has 16 residues. The trim removed 5 bases at V and 0 bases at J, leaving 9 bases unmatched. The CDR3 sequence is CASRRGQADSNYGYTF. The CDR3 DNA sequence: TGCGCCAGCAGGCGGGGACAGGCGGATTCTAACTATGGCTACACCTTC.

V and J are TRBV9 and TRBJ2-2, with 7 nucleotides matching TRBD2. Germline loops: CDR1 SGDLS, CDR2 YYNGEE. J was trimmed by 2 bases and V by 4 bases; bases with no gene match: 8. The CDR3 is 16 amino acids. The CDR3 DNA follows: TGTGCCAGCAGCCCCCGACTAGCCGGTAACACCGGGGAGCTGTTTTTT. Translation: CASSPRLAGNTGELFF.